This TCR beta chain is from a study of shared clonotypes between healthy human individuals. Into CD45RA+ naive and CD45RA-negative memory subsets, the CD4+ cells were split. Worth noting for this clone: Antigen specificity is unknown.

Whole-study findings and limits: Deeper or shallower sequencing was expected to change how clonotypes are shared among donors.

It was across several immunoSEQ plates that each subset's genomic DNA was evenly split. Sorted-subset replicate PCR reactions contained roughly 190 ng DNA, corresponding to around 30,000 T cell genomes. Produced via immunoSEQ multiplex PCR; TCRdb's table is partial and in-frame only. The table has about 330,000 clones, approximately 79% seen once. The sequenced sample was memory CD4+ T cells sorted from blood. Subset of the sample: CD45RA-negative fraction. The receptor was isolated from a man aged 30-40 years in good health.

The CDR3 DNA is TGCGCCAGCGGGGGTGGAGGGGACACTGAAGCTTTCTTT. Translation: CASGGGGDTEAFF. V and J are TRBV5-1 and TRBJ1-1; TRBD1 is a possible D gene (5 bases). V shed 7 bases and J shed 3 bases, with 13 bases lying between them. The CDR3 covers 13 residues. The V gene's germline CDR1 is SGHRS and CDR2 YFSETQ.